A single sample is the source of the 6 T cell receptor beta chains below, sequenced in a study of cytomegalovirus exposure and HLA in healthy donors. PCR primers comprised 60 Vbeta and 13 Jbeta primers. TCRdb keeps only in-frame clones here, not all; method: immunoSEQ multiplex PCR. The table lists some 150,000 clones, approximately 84% of them singletons. Material for sequencing was PBMCs. These receptors came from a woman aged 45-65 years in good health and CMV-seropositive.

This clone was detected only a few times. This chain uses TRBV30 with TRBJ1-2, with D unresolved. This CDR3 comprises 14 residues. Germline lookup yields CDR1 GTSNPN and CDR2 SVGIG (reference sequence). V was pared by 7 bases and J by 5 bases, with 20 bases between. The CDR3 loop reads CASLPGHLEYGYTF. DNA of the CDR3: TGTGCCTCCCTTCCCGGCCACTTGGAGTATGGCTACACCTTC.

This rearrangement joins TRBV25-1 to TRBJ1-1, with D possibly TRBD1 on 5 matching bases. V gave up 6 bases and J gave up 0 bases, with 5 bases separating them. CDR3 size: 12 residues. The V gene's germline CDR1 is MGHDK and CDR2 SYGVNS. The CDR3, as DNA: TGTGCCAGCAGACAGGTGAACACTGAAGCTTTCTTT. Translating gives CASRQVNTEAFF.

This chain joins TRBV7-9 and TRBJ2-3; D gene uncertain. The V end lost 6 bases, the J end lost 6 bases, and 7 bases lay between the germline ends. The CDR3 is 11 residues long. CDR1 is SEHNR, CDR2 FQNEAQ, per germline (reference sequence). CDR3 region: CASRLADTQYF. DNA of the CDR3: TGTGCCAGCAGATTGGCCGATACGCAGTATTTT.

The gene calls are TRBV2 and TRBJ2-3, with 11 bases lining up with TRBD2. J lost 0 bases, V lost 7 bases, and 9 bases had no gene match. The CDR3 length is 17 residues. Germline lookup yields CDR1 SNHLY and CDR2 FYNNEI. CDR3 bases: TGTGCCAGCATGGGGCCCCCTAGCGGGAGGAGCACAGATACGCAGTATTTT. Protein: CASMGPPSGRSTDTQYF.

The sample holds a few counts of this clone. This rearrangement joins TRBV11-2 to TRBJ2-7; 8 bases match TRBD1. V shed 6 bases, J shed 2 bases, and the junction held 6 bases outside the gene matches. Germline V gene lookup returns CDR1 SGHAT and CDR2 FQNNGV. The CDR3 contains 14 residues. CDR3 nucleotides: TGTGCCAGCAGGTCCTTACAGGGGGCCTACGAGCAGTACTTC. Amino acids: CASRSLQGAYEQYF.

J is TRBJ1-2 and V is TRBV27, with D perhaps TRBD1 (6 bases). Germline V lookup: CDR1 MNHEY, CDR2 SMNVEV (reference sequence). This CDR3 is built from 14 residues. Trimming pared 5 bases from V and 1 base from J, leaving 11 bases between. Here the CDR3 DNA reads TGTGCCAGCAGTCGGGACATCGATAACTATGGCTACACCTTC. Protein: CASSRDIDNYGYTF.